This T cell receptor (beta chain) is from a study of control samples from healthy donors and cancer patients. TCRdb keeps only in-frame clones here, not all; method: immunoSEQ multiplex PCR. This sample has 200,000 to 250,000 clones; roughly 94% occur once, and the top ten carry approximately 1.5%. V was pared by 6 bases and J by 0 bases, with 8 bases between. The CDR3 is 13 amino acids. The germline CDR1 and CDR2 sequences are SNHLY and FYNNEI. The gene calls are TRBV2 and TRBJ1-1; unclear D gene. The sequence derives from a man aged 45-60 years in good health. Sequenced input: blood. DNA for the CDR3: TGTGCCAGCAGAAATCAGATGAACACTGAAGCTTTCTTT. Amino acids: CASRNQMNTEAFF.